Listed below are T cell receptor beta chains from one sample, sequenced in a study of T cell changes during pregnancy in multiple sclerosis. Clones were read by immunoSEQ multiplex PCR, and TCRdb kept only the in-frame ones, dropping some. The table includes under 85,000 clones, around 90% detected once. Source: peripheral blood, taken in the third trimester of pregnancy. These receptors all come from a female donor in good health, enrolled as a control in a pregnancy study. Both conserved end residues are part of each CDR3. The order of the fields is V gene, clone size, J gene, D gene, CDR3 protein, CDR3 DNA. The D gene is left open where the match is weak. A clone size is listed for some rows: how often the clone was seen (once, few, many), or a class if it is expanded.

>TRBV7-8|few|TRBJ2-7|TRBD1
CASSPDRVEQYF
TGTGCCAGCAGCCCCGACAGGGTCGAGCAGTACTTC
>TRBV9|.|TRBJ1-6|TRBD1
CASSGTGGTLPLHF
TGTGCCAGCAGCGGGACAGGGGGAACCTTACCCCTCCACTTT
>TRBV6-1|.|TRBJ1-2|TRBD1
CASSEAVTGDGGYTF
TGTGCCAGCAGTGAAGCAGTGACAGGGGATGGTGGCTACACCTTC
>TRBV6-1|few|TRBJ2-7|TRBD2
CASKAGGSYEQYF
TGTGCCAGCAAGGCGGGGGGTTCCTACGAGCAGTACTTC
>TRBV11-3|.|TRBJ2-1|TRBD1
CAGSPRTGYNEQFF
TGTGCCGGCAGCCCCCGGACAGGTTACAATGAGCAGTTCTTC
>TRBV7-7|once|TRBJ2-5|TRBD2
CASSLSWTSGGRETQYF
TGTGCTAGCAGCTTATCTTGGACTAGCGGGGGGCGAGAGACCCAGTACTTC
>TRBV6-5|.|TRBJ1-5|.
CASSYGQYSNQPQHF
TGTGCCAGCAGTTACGGACAGTATAGCAATCAGCCCCAGCATTTT
>TRBV6-1|.|TRBJ2-7|.
CASSVMTRYEQYF
TGTGCCAGCAGTGTGATGACACGCTACGAGCAGTACTTC
>TRBV27|.|TRBJ2-3|TRBD1
CASSPHRDRGPPMYF
TGTGCCAGCAGCCCTCACCGGGACAGGGGGCCCCCGATGTATTTT
>TRBV30|.|TRBJ1-1|.
CALRTEGGRVTEAFF
TGTGCCTTACGAACCGAGGGAGGGCGGGTAACTGAAGCTTTCTTT
>TRBV4-1|.|TRBJ2-3|.
CASSQGGGGDTQYF
TGCGCCAGCAGCCAAGGGGGAGGGGGAGATACGCAGTATTTT
>TRBV2|.|TRBJ1-2|TRBD1
CASSKGQGVGGYTF
TGTGCCAGCAGTAAGGGACAGGGGGTCGGTGGCTACACCTTC
>TRBV27|.|TRBJ1-4|.
CASRDTLNEKLFF
TGTGCCAGCAGGGACACCCTTAATGAAAAACTGTTTTTT
>TRBV18|.|TRBJ2-5|.
CASSPPAETQYF
TGTGCCAGCTCACCACCGGCAGAGACCCAGTACTTC
>TRBV10-1|few|TRBJ2-3|TRBD2
CAAQRGDTQYF
TGCGCCGCCCAGCGGGGAGATACGCAGTATTTT
>TRBV7-9|.|TRBJ1-1|.
CATADTEAFF
TGTGCTACCGCGGATACTGAAGCTTTCTTT
>TRBV7-9|.|TRBJ2-5|.
CASSALARVIQETQYF
TGTGCCAGCAGCGCCTTGGCGCGGGTAATTCAAGAGACCCAGTACTTC
>TRBV28|.|TRBJ1-3|.
CASSSPRGSGNTIYF
TGTGCCAGCAGCTCTCCTCGGGGGTCTGGAAACACCATATATTTT
>TRBV4-3|once|TRBJ2-5|.
CASSQGGLSAGQETQYF
TGCGCCAGCAGCCAAGGGGGTTTATCGGCAGGGCAAGAGACCCAGTACTTC
>TRBV15|.|TRBJ2-3|TRBD2
CATSRDGEGTSGGVDF
TGTGCCACCAGCAGAGATGGTGAAGGGACTAGCGGGGGGGTGGATTTT
>TRBV19|few|TRBJ2-5|.
CASSIGGETQYF
TGTGCCAGTAGTATAGGCGGGGAGACCCAGTACTTC
>TRBV18|.|TRBJ2-7|.
CASSPPRALVGEQYF
TGTGCCAGCTCACCACCGCGGGCCCTGGTGGGCGAGCAGTACTTC
>TRBV25-1|once|TRBJ2-3|.
CASSDPSGYPTDTQYF
TGTGCCAGCAGTGACCCCAGCGGGTACCCGACAGATACGCAGTATTTT
>TRBV7-2|.|TRBJ2-1|.
CASSRYRSNEQFF
TGTGCCAGCAGCCGTTACAGAAGCAATGAGCAGTTCTTC
>TRBV7-3|.|TRBJ1-1|.
CASHSGGGTEAFF
TGTGCCAGCCATTCTGGGGGGGGCACTGAAGCTTTCTTT
>TRBV30|.|TRBJ2-7|.
CAWSKDGIYEQYF
TGTGCCTGGAGTAAGGACGGGATTTACGAGCAGTACTTC
>TRBV19|few|TRBJ1-5|TRBD1
CASSIVSGQGNQPQHF
TGTGCCAGTAGTATAGTCTCGGGACAGGGCAATCAGCCCCAGCATTTT
>TRBV5-6|.|TRBJ2-3|TRBD2
CASSSPGSGGTDTQYF
TGTGCCAGCAGCTCCCCGGGTAGCGGGGGCACAGATACGCAGTATTTT
>TRBV19|.|TRBJ1-1|.
CASSPGQLQAFF
TGTGCCAGTAGTCCCGGACAGCTACAAGCTTTCTTT
>TRBV28|.|TRBJ2-7|TRBD1
CASSLTGETYF
TGTGCCAGCAGTTTGACAGGGGAGACCTACTTC
>TRBV7-8|.|TRBJ1-4|TRBD1
CASSPWTGINEKLFF
TGTGCCAGCAGCCCTTGGACAGGAATTAATGAAAAACTGTTTTTT
>TRBV7-9|.|TRBJ1-1|.
CASRSGPGGNTEAFF
TGTGCCAGCAGGTCCGGTCCGGGGGGGAACACTGAAGCTTTCTTT
>TRBV6-1|.|TRBJ1-5|.
CASSEAPFRAPQPQHF
TGTGCCAGCAGTGAAGCCCCATTCAGGGCCCCTCAGCCCCAGCATTTT
>TRBV5-8|.|TRBJ1-1|TRBD1
CASSLVRGTNTEAFF
TGTGCCAGCAGCTTGGTCAGGGGGACCAACACTGAAGCTTTCTTT
>TRBV5-6|.|TRBJ1-1|.
CASSLQTEAFF
TGTGCCAGCAGCTTACAGACTGAAGCTTTCTTT
>TRBV15|.|TRBJ2-7|.
CATSRVEGEKPYEQYF
TGTGCCACCAGCAGAGTGGAGGGAGAGAAGCCCTACGAGCAGTACTTC
>TRBV27|.|TRBJ2-2|TRBD1
CASKRTGGSTGELFF
TGTGCCAGCAAAAGGACAGGGGGAAGCACCGGGGAGCTGTTTTTT
>TRBV6-1|many|TRBJ1-4|.
CASSGAGWDEKLFF
TGTGCCAGCAGTGGCGCAGGGTGGGATGAAAAACTGTTTTTT
>TRBV6-6|.|TRBJ2-7|TRBD1
CASRQPPGQGSYEQYF
TGTGCCAGCAGACAACCTCCGGGACAGGGGTCCTACGAGCAGTACTTC
>TRBV7-3|.|TRBJ2-2|TRBD1
CATPRTGPPRELFF
TGTGCCACCCCTCGGACAGGTCCCCCGCGGGAGCTGTTTTTT
>TRBV10-3|once|TRBJ2-7|TRBD1
CAIRDRGTAYEQYF
TGTGCCATCAGGGACAGGGGGACAGCCTACGAGCAGTACTTC
>TRBV5-6|.|TRBJ2-7|.
CASSMTLYEQYF
TGTGCCAGCAGCATGACACTCTACGAGCAGTACTTC
>TRBV29-1|.|TRBJ2-3|.
CSVELGRGTDTQYF
TGCAGCGTTGAATTGGGCAGGGGCACAGATACGCAGTATTTT
>TRBV6-5|.|TRBJ1-5|.
CASSPTGGGNQPQHF
TGTGCCAGCAGCCCCACGGGGGGAGGCAATCAGCCCCAGCATTTT
>TRBV7-8|.|TRBJ1-5|TRBD1
CASSKQGAQPQHF
TGTGCCAGCAGCAAACAGGGGGCTCAGCCCCAGCATTTT
>TRBV7-6|.|TRBJ1-6|.
CASSLAGQNSPLHF
TGTGCCAGCAGCTTAGCGGGGCAGAATTCACCCCTCCACTTT
>TRBV14|.|TRBJ1-1|TRBD1
CASSQVRRGRITTEAFF
TGTGCCAGCAGCCAAGTTCGCAGGGGGCGGATCACCACTGAAGCTTTCTTT
>TRBV11-2|once|TRBJ1-5|.
CASSSTRNQPQHF
TGTGCCAGCAGCTCCACTAGAAATCAGCCCCAGCATTTT
>TRBV14|.|TRBJ1-6|.
CASSQTRHYNSPLHF
TGTGCCAGCAGCCAAACCAGGCACTATAATTCACCCCTCCACTTT
>TRBV7-8|.|TRBJ1-3|.
CASSSSGGAGNTIYF
TGTGCCAGCAGCTCTTCGGGGGGTGCCGGAAACACCATATATTTT
>TRBV9|once|TRBJ2-1|TRBD2
CASSGTSGGFDEQFF
TGTGCCAGCAGCGGGACTAGCGGGGGTTTCGATGAGCAGTTCTTC
>TRBV4-3|once|TRBJ1-2|.
CASSQYGQNYGYTF
TGCGCCAGCAGCCAATACGGACAGAACTATGGCTACACCTTC
>TRBV5-1|.|TRBJ2-3|.
CASSLALASDTQYF
TGCGCCAGCAGCTTGGCCCTAGCGTCAGATACGCAGTATTTT
>TRBV7-9|.|TRBJ1-1|.
CASSLGQQEAFF
TGTGCCAGCAGCTTAGGACAGCAAGAAGCTTTCTTT
>TRBV19|few|TRBJ1-5|.
CASGTPSNQPQHF
TGTGCCAGTGGGACACCTAGCAATCAGCCCCAGCATTTT
>TRBV13|.|TRBJ1-6|.
CASRDGHHSSPLHF
TGTGCCAGCAGGGATGGACACCACTCTTCACCCCTCCACTTT
>TRBV27|.|TRBJ1-1|TRBD1
CASSSFQGANTEAFF
TGTGCCAGCAGTTCTTTCCAGGGGGCGAACACTGAAGCTTTCTTT
>TRBV7-6|.|TRBJ1-3|.
CASTSPGDGNTIYF
TGTGCCAGCACCTCCCCCGGAGATGGAAACACCATATATTTT
>TRBV19|once|TRBJ1-3|.
CASSISGAGNTIYF
TGTGCCAGTAGTATATCGGGGGCTGGAAACACCATATATTTT
>TRBV27|once|TRBJ2-7|.
CASSSGYEQYF
TGTGCCAGCTCTAGTGGATACGAGCAGTACTTC